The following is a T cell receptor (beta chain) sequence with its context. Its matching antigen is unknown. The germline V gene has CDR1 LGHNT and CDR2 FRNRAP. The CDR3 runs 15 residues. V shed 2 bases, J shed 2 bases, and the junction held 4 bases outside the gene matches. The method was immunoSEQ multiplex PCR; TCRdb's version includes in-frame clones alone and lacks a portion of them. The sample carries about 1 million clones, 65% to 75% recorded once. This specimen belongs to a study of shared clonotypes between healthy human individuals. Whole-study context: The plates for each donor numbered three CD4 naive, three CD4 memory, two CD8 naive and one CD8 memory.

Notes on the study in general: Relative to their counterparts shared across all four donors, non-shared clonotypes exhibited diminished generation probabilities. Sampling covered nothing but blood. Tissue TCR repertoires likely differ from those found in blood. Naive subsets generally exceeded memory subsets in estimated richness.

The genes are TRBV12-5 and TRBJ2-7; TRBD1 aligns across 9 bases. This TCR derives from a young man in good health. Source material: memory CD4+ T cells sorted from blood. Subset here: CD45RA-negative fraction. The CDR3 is CASGLPGTGTYEQYF. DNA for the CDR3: TGTGCTAGTGGTTTGCCCGGGACAGGGACCTACGAGCAGTACTTC.